This TCR beta chain was sequenced during a study of post-analysis software for immune sequencing data. General observations from the study: Compared with controls, patients had more of roughly five TRBV segments, including TRBV5-6, TRBV5-1 and TRBV20-1.

The library was made from cDNA and included unique molecular identifiers. TCRdb called the PCR reads again in MiXCR, with one record for every CDR3 protein. The table includes about 430,000 distinct CDR3 sequences, 30% to 40% detected once. The J segment lost 5 bases and the V segment lost 4 bases, leaving 15 bases of the junction unmatched. Germline V gene lookup returns CDR1 MNHEY and CDR2 SMNVEV (reference sequence). The CDR3 covers 17 residues. Concerning this clonotype: Antigen: not known.

The chain is built from TRBV27 and TRBJ2-3; 7 bases match TRBD1. The origin of this receptor is a girl aged 2 to 10 with multiple sclerosis. The sequencing sample was made of blood. The CDR3 sequence is CASSWDSPYRGQDTQYF. The CDR3 nucleotides are TGTGCCAGCAGTTGGGACAGTCCGTATAGGGGGCAAGATACGCAGTATTTT.